The 6 T cell receptor beta chains given below trace back to one sample, sequenced in a study of T cell responses to AZD1222 COVID-19 vaccine. The assay was immunoSEQ multiplex PCR, and TCRdb's table has in-frame clones only and misses some. The profile shows about 170,000 clones, about 83% of them singletons. Source: peripheral blood, taken 28 days after the second AZD1222 dose. The receptors were sampled from an adult who received the AZD1222 COVID-19 vaccine.

This rearrangement joins TRBV9 to TRBJ1-6, with D hard to call. From germline, CDR1 is SGDLS and CDR2 YYNGEE. The V end was cut by 4 bases, the J end by 10 bases, with 12 bases between. This CDR3 contains 13 residues. The CDR3 nucleotides read TGTGCCAGCAGCCCAGGAGAAGGGTCACCCCTCCACTTT. Translated: CASSPGEGSPLHF. Full variable domain (missing parts from reference TRBV9 and TRBJ1-6): DSGVTQTPKHLITATGQRVTLRCSPRSGDLSVYWYQQSLDQGLQFLIQYYNGEERAKGNILERFSAQQFPDLHSELNLSSLELGDSALYFCASSPGEGSPLHFGNGTRLTVT.

CDR3 bases: TGCGCCAGCAGCTACGGACTAGCGGGGGCCAAATACAATGAGCAGTTCTTC. Amino acid sequence: CASSYGLAGAKYNEQFF. The chain links TRBV5-1 to TRBJ2-1, with 13 bases matching TRBD2. Germline V CDR1 and CDR2: SGHRS, YFSETQ. The CDR3 length is 17 residues. The V segment lost 3 bases and the J segment 4 bases; nucleotides outside the gene matches: 7.

This clone has a handful of counts. The rearrangement uses TRBV7-2 and TRBJ2-3, with TRBD1 as a possible D gene (6 bases). The CDR3 has 15 residues. Germline V gives CDR1 SGHTA, CDR2 FQGNSA. V lost 5 bases and J 6 bases, leaving 18 bases between the germline ends. The CDR3 spells CASSLSGHGVDTQYF. The CDR3 DNA reads as TGTGCCAGCAGCCTCTCGGGACACGGGGTGGATACGCAGTATTTT.

The genes are TRBV10-2 and TRBJ2-3, with D possibly TRBD1 on 5 matching bases. The CDR3 covers 14 residues. CDR1 and CDR2 from the germline V gene are WSHSY and SAAADI. The V end lost 6 bases, the J end lost 0 bases, and 10 bases lay between the germline ends. The CDR3 DNA reads as TGCGCCAGCAGCGCGACAGCTAGCACAGATACGCAGTATTTT. Residues: CASSATASTDTQYF.

V gene TRBV4-3 combines with J gene TRBJ1-3; D gene unclear. This CDR3 region has 16 residues. Germline lookup yields CDR1 LGHNA and CDR2 YSLEER. V was clipped by 0 bases and J by 5 bases, with 14 bases between them. As DNA, the CDR3 is TGCGCCAGCAGCCAAGAGAGGGAACCCTTCAGAAACACCATATATTTT. The encoded protein is CASSQEREPFRNTIYF.

V and J are TRBV19 and TRBJ1-5; D might be TRBD1 (5 bases). Trimming removed 2 bases from V and 1 base from J, with 9 bases in between. This CDR3 comprises 15 residues. Germline V CDR1 and CDR2: LNHDA, SQIVND (reference sequence). The CDR3 protein is CASSIPGPSNQPQHF. The CDR3 coding sequence is TGTGCCAGTAGTATACCGGGGCCGAGCAATCAGCCCCAGCATTTT.